These T cell receptor beta chains were read from a single sample in a study of blood T cell repertoires in COVID-19. Generated by immunoSEQ multiplex PCR, the TCRdb table keeps only in-frame clones and is missing some. The table records approximately 250,000 clones, 85% to 90% of them present only once. The specimen sequenced was PBMCs or T cells enriched from blood (not recorded which). All receptors derive from a woman aged 55-70 years in a cohort exposed to, infected with or recovered from COVID-19 (not recorded which). Both conserved end residues are part of each CDR3. Rows may omit the clone size; those that give it use once, few, many or a size class.

CDR3 protein | J gene | clone size | V gene | CDR3 length
CASSLRPPGANEKLFF | TRBJ1-4 | NA | TRBV13 | 16
CASNWRGLAPTYEQYF | TRBJ2-7 | NA | TRBV5-6 | 16
CASRTPGLGSREQFF | TRBJ2-1 | NA | TRBV27 | 15
CASSLLGLAEYNEQFF | TRBJ2-1 | NA | TRBV5-1 | 16
CASSFALGSGKNNEQFF | TRBJ2-1 | NA | TRBV7-9 | 17
CASSIPQDRVDGNQPQHF | TRBJ1-5 | NA | TRBV19 | 18
CASSTGQGNYEQYF | TRBJ2-7 | NA | TRBV7-9 | 14
CAWTGGRSNYGYTF | TRBJ1-2 | once | TRBV30 | 14
CASSRGSGRAEDTQYF | TRBJ2-3 | NA | TRBV19 | 16
CASRETEKTQYF | TRBJ2-5 | NA | TRBV5-1 | 12
CASSLERQVNSPLHF | TRBJ1-6 | NA | TRBV5-4 | 15
CATGQGMGGETQYF | TRBJ2-5 | NA | TRBV6-5 | 14
CASSHSGSGDEQFF | TRBJ2-1 | NA | TRBV7-7 | 14
CASSQPPQSYYGYTF | TRBJ1-2 | NA | TRBV3-1/TRBV3-2 | 15
CASSNQGGGGYTF | TRBJ1-2 | once | TRBV2 | 13
CASSLGGQYEQYF | TRBJ2-7 | NA | TRBV7-2 | 13
CASSVDPSGRASYNEQFF | TRBJ2-1 | NA | TRBV9 | 18
CASSWGLGNNEQFF | TRBJ2-1 | NA | TRBV5-1 | 14